The next 12 T cell receptor beta chains were all read from a single sample in a study of shared clonotypes between healthy human individuals. Libraries were prepared by immunoSEQ multiplex PCR; TCRdb keeps only in-frame clonotypes and omits some of them. In the table there are roughly 1,100,000 clones, under 80% of which are singletons. Sequenced: memory CD4+ T cells sorted from blood. Subset denoted: CD45RA-negative fraction. The receptors come from a man between 18 and 35 years old in good health.

The rearrangement uses TRBV7-3 and TRBJ1-1, with D possibly being TRBD1 (6 bases). V lost 3 bases to trimming and J lost 14 bases, with 19 bases between them. This CDR3 region has 13 residues. Germline lookup yields CDR1 SGHTA and CDR2 FQGTGA. CDR3 bases: TGTGCCAGCAGCTTCGCTGGGGACAAAAAGCTCTTCTTT. This gives the protein CASSFAGDKKLFF.

The chain recombines TRBV7-2 with TRBJ2-7; D is perhaps TRBD2 (5 bases). V dropped 5 bases and J dropped 2 bases, with 10 bases sitting between them. CDR1 SGHTA and CDR2 FQGNSA come from the germline V gene. The CDR3 has 13 amino acids. The CDR3 coding sequence is TGTGCCAGCAGCGAGGGCCTCACCTACGAGCAGTACTTC. Its protein product is CASSEGLTYEQYF. The full variable domain, in which reference TRBV7-2 and TRBJ2-7 provide the parts outside the CDR3, is GAGVSQSPSNKVTEKGKDVELRCDPISGHTALYWYRQSLGQGLEFLIYFQGNSAPDKSGLPSDRFSAERTGGSVSTLTIQRTQQEDSAVYLCASSEGLTYEQYFGPGTRLTVT.

This chain links TRBV1 with TRBJ1-2; TRBD1 reflects the table's D call only, with no check against the DNA. TRBV1 has pseudogene status. This CDR3 region has 15 residues. The CDR3 reads CTSSQESYRGYGYTF. The DNA for the CDR3 is TGCACCAGCAGCCAAGAGAGTTACAGGGGATACGGCTACACCTTC.

This sequence joins TRBV25-1 and TRBJ2-2; TRBD1 matches 9 bases. V lost 3 bases and J lost 6; bases outside the gene matches: 5. Germline CDR1 MGHDK, CDR2 SYGVNS. CDR3 length equals 15 residues. The CDR3 DNA is TGTGCCAGCAGTGACACAGGGGGCGCGGCCGGGGAGCTGTTTTTT. It yields the protein CASSDTGGAAGELFF. The full variable domain, in which reference TRBV25-1 and TRBJ2-2 provide the parts outside the CDR3, is EADIYQTPRYLVIGTGKKITLECSQTMGHDKMYWYQQDPGMELHLIHYSYGVNSTEKGDLSSESTVSRIRTEHFPLTLESARPSHTSQYLCASSDTGGAAGELFFGEGSRLTVL.

The chain recombines TRBV6-6 with TRBJ2-3, with 8 bases lining up with TRBD2. Trimming cost V 7 bases and J 6 bases; bases outside gene matches: 3. Germline V CDR1 and CDR2: MNHNY, SVGAGI (reference sequence). The CDR3 sequence is 12 residues long. In DNA form, the CDR3 reads TGTGCCAGCAACTCGGGGGGGGATACGCAGTATTTT. Its translation: CASNSGGDTQYF.

This chain links TRBV30 with TRBJ1-1; the D gene is possibly TRBD1 (6 bases). There are 14 residues in the CDR3. Germline V gene sequence: CDR1 GTSNPN, CDR2 SVGIG (reference sequence). V was trimmed by 2 bases and J by 3 bases, leaving 13 bases between them. The CDR3 region is CAWSLDRPYTEAFF. In nucleotides, the CDR3 is TGTGCCTGGAGTCTAGACAGGCCGTACACTGAAGCTTTCTTT.

The chain is built from TRBV14 and TRBJ1-3; D ambiguous. Per the germline V gene, CDR1 is SGHDN and CDR2 is FVKESK. The CDR3 length is 16 residues. V was cut by 0 bases and J by 0 bases, with 9 bases left in between. This CDR3 is CASSQDSEGSGNTIYF. CDR3 DNA: TGTGCCAGCAGCCAAGATTCCGAGGGCTCTGGAAACACCATATATTTT.

The chain links TRBV6-5 to TRBJ2-5; a possible D gene is TRBD2 (6 bases). Germline V gene lookup returns CDR1 MNHEY and CDR2 SVGAGI. V lost 6 bases, J lost 5 bases, and 16 bases lay in between. The CDR3 contains 14 residues. The CDR3 protein is CASRQMGRRETQYF. DNA of the CDR3: TGTGCCAGCAGACAGATGGGGAGGAGGGAGACCCAGTACTTC.

This chain connects TRBV18 to TRBJ2-1; D is unclear. The germline V gene has CDR1 KGHSH and CDR2 LQKENI. The CDR3 length is 13 residues. V was shortened by 1 base and J by 5 bases, with 6 bases between the two germline ends. In DNA, the CDR3 is TGTGCCAGCTCACCACTAGTTGACAATGAGCAGTTCTTC. Its protein is CASSPLVDNEQFF. The whole variable domain, remainder taken from reference TRBV18 and TRBJ2-1, is NAGVMQNPRHLVRRRGQEARLRCSPMKGHSHVYWYRQLPEEGLKFMVYLQKENIIDESGMPKERFSAEFPKEGPSILRIQQVVRGDSAAYFCASSPLVDNEQFFGPGTRLTVL.

With regard to this clone: A read error may be the cause here, since a much bigger clone is one base away. This chain uses TRBV18 with TRBJ1-1, with D tentatively TRBD1 (5 bases). Deletions cut 2 bases from V and 1 base from J, with 8 bases between. The CDR3 sequence is 14 residues long. Germline V gene sequence: CDR1 KGHSH, CDR2 LQKENI. The CDR3, as DNA: TGTGCCAGCTCACCATGGGACGGGAACACTGAAGCTTTCTTT. This gives the protein CASSPWDGNTEAFF.

This rearrangement joins TRBV5-1 to TRBJ2-5; 8 nucleotides align to TRBD2. The CDR3 has 13 amino acids. From germline, CDR1 is SGHRS and CDR2 YFSETQ. V was pared by 1 base and J by 5 bases, with 1 base of the junction left unmatched. CDR3 in amino acids: CASSLPSGETQYF. The CDR3 DNA sequence: TGCGCCAGCAGCTTGCCTAGCGGGGAGACCCAGTACTTC.

This clone appeared a few times. This rearrangement joins TRBV7-9 to TRBJ2-2, with 9 bases fitting TRBD2. V gave up 9 bases and J gave up 2 bases; unmatched junction bases: 7. CDR3 length equals 15 residues. CDR1 is SEHNR and CDR2 is FQNEAQ in the germline V gene (reference sequence). The CDR3 reads CARDTSGRNTGELFF. In DNA form, the CDR3 reads TGTGCCAGGGATACTAGCGGGCGAAACACCGGGGAGCTGTTTTTT.